One TCR beta chain is described in this entry. Its antigen is still unknown. Per-base quality was not reported, and no clone a single base away is much larger than it. This record belongs to a study of blood T cell repertoires in COVID-19 (dated by TCRdb to 2018 to 2021). About the study as a whole: Samples from collaborators originated in the United States, Italy and Spain and spanned both the acute and convalescent phases of COVID-19. The dataset comprised deeply sampled blood TCRbeta repertoires from subjects exposed to, actively infected with, or recovered from COVID-19. The prospective study material was composed of cDNA or gDNA derived from T cells, B-cell-depleted T cells, or PBMCs. The repertoires were released in a freely available public database meant as a resource for research on the immune response to SARS-CoV-2. Samples were obtained from the ongoing ImmuneRACE study (first 160 participants) and from 1,254 subjects provided by 6 global collaborators. Nearly every sample came with metadata listing a de-identified subject ID, COVID-19 status, age in years and sex. HLA class I and class II types, where available, came from metadata supplied by the sample provider rather than from assay-based typing.

Samples from volunteer blood donors who had recovered from COVID-19 were contributed by a second Seattle source. Collaborating institutions collected whole blood in K2EDTA tubes following their own protocols. For TCRbeta analysis, collaborators shipped samples in one of three forms: frozen whole blood, isolated PBMCs, or DNA extracted from either of those sample types. The paper's findings and limits, for the study overall: How much clinical and demographic metadata was included differed by source and by participant, and the metadata was provided uncurated.

Taken from the germline V gene (reference sequence), the CDR1 and CDR2 loops are DFQATT and SNEGSKA. From the cysteine up to the phenylalanine, the CDR3 has a length of 11 residues. The sequence is cut down to CDR3 DNA, 33 bases in frame from base 1. V lost 3 bases and J lost 13 bases; the stretch between them is 12 bases long. The immunoSEQ Assay, a bias-controlled multiplex PCR, was used to amplify TCRbeta CDR3 regions from genomic DNA. In the original analysis: Nucleated cell counts per sample were estimated from amplification of reference gene primers within the assay. To quantify the absolute abundance of each unique TCRbeta CDR3 rearrangement, sequence reads were collapsed and filtered. For each sample, productive Simpson clonality was calculated as the square root of Simpson's diversity index across productive rearrangements. TCRdb obtained this table from immuneACCESS and retained in-frame rearrangements with V and J assigned. These tables miss some clones; where compared with another copy, unresolved V genes account for less than half of the shortfall, and the remainder is unexplained. That table gives V, J and clone size, and the DNA gave D and trimming. This sample lists some 230,000 clones; 70% to 90% were detected once. The ten largest clonotypes hold under 3.5% of the sample.

This TCR came from a man in his forties or fifties who had recovered from COVID-19. The chain couples TRBV20-1 to TRBJ1-4; no D gene can be assigned with confidence. Sequencing was performed on peripheral blood. The encoded CDR3 is CSASGNAGLFF. The bases are TGCAGTGCTAGTGGCAATGCAGGACTGTTTTTT.